This is a list of T cell receptor beta chains from one sample in a study of regulatory dendritic cells for organ transplantation. The assay was immunoSEQ multiplex PCR, and TCRdb's table has in-frame clones only and misses some. The top ten hold about 2.6% of the sample, which has approximately 11,000 clones, 60% to 85% seen once. These receptors have no known antigen. The sample was memory CD4+ T cells from blood cultured with regulatory dendritic cells. The receptors come from a human donor in good health. The CDR3 runs from the conserved cysteine through the conserved F or W. D genes are given only for firm matches. Size values are once, few and many counts, or a class for expanded clones, and some rows have none.

D gene: .; J gene: TRBJ2-3; clone size: .; V gene: TRBV5-1; CDR3 protein: CASSASSTGFRSTDTQYF; CDR3 DNA: TGCGCCAGCAGCGCTAGTTCCACAGGTTTTCGTAGCACAGATACGCAGTATTTT
D gene: TRBD1; J gene: TRBJ1-1; clone size: .; V gene: TRBV29-1; CDR3 protein: CSVDRDLGTEAFF; CDR3 DNA: TGCAGCGTAGACAGGGATTTGGGCACTGAAGCTTTCTTT
D gene: .; J gene: TRBJ1-1; clone size: .; V gene: TRBV9; CDR3 protein: CASSISLGGLAFF; CDR3 DNA: TGTGCCAGCAGCATCTCTTTGGGGGGGCTGGCTTTCTTT
D gene: TRBD1; J gene: TRBJ1-2; clone size: .; V gene: TRBV18; CDR3 protein: CASSPRDRDGYTF; CDR3 DNA: TGTGCCAGCTCACCGAGAGACAGGGATGGCTACACCTTC
D gene: .; J gene: TRBJ1-2; clone size: once; V gene: TRBV7-9; CDR3 protein: CASSPGQSTNYGYTF; CDR3 DNA: TGTGCCAGCAGCCCCGGACAGTCTACGAACTATGGCTACACCTTC
D gene: .; J gene: TRBJ2-1; clone size: medium-sized; V gene: TRBV7-9; CDR3 protein: CASSLYQGGFF; CDR3 DNA: TGTGCCAGCAGCTTATATCAGGGGGGGTTCTTC
D gene: TRBD2; J gene: TRBJ2-1; clone size: .; V gene: TRBV7-8; CDR3 protein: CASSLLFSGGSNEQFF; CDR3 DNA: TGTGCCAGCAGCTTATTATTTAGCGGGGGTTCGAATGAGCAGTTCTTC
D gene: TRBD2; J gene: TRBJ2-3; clone size: once; V gene: TRBV7-2; CDR3 protein: CASSFLAGGRISTDTQYF; CDR3 DNA: TGTGCCAGCAGCTTCCTAGCGGGGGGGCGAATTAGCACAGATACGCAGTATTTT
D gene: .; J gene: TRBJ1-6; clone size: .; V gene: TRBV27; CDR3 protein: CASSLQRTYNSPLHF; CDR3 DNA: TGTGCCAGCAGTTTACAGCGGACTTATAATTCACCCCTCCACTTT
D gene: TRBD1; J gene: TRBJ1-3; clone size: once; V gene: TRBV10-3; CDR3 protein: CAIRDAGGYSGNTIYF; CDR3 DNA: TGTGCCATCAGGGACGCAGGGGGATACTCTGGAAACACCATATATTTT
D gene: TRBD1; J gene: TRBJ1-2; clone size: .; V gene: TRBV5-6; CDR3 protein: CAGSYRGQNYGYTF; CDR3 DNA: TGTGCCGGATCTTACAGGGGGCAAAACTATGGCTACACCTTC
D gene: .; J gene: TRBJ2-1; clone size: .; V gene: TRBV5-1; CDR3 protein: CASSASTGNYNEQFF; CDR3 DNA: TGCGCCAGCAGCGCCTCGACGGGAAACTACAATGAGCAGTTCTTC
D gene: TRBD1; J gene: TRBJ1-2; clone size: .; V gene: TRBV5-1; CDR3 protein: CASSKDAGTGLGYTF; CDR3 DNA: TGCGCCAGCAGCAAAGACGCCGGGACAGGGCTTGGCTACACCTTC
D gene: TRBD1; J gene: TRBJ1-2; clone size: .; V gene: TRBV6-1; CDR3 protein: CASRELGQAGNYGYTF; CDR3 DNA: TGTGCCAGCAGGGAACTTGGACAGGCTGGTAACTATGGCTACACCTTC
D gene: TRBD2; J gene: TRBJ2-3; clone size: .; V gene: TRBV4-3; CDR3 protein: CASSQDEGLAGASDTQYF; CDR3 DNA: TGCGCCAGCAGCCAAGATGAGGGGCTAGCGGGGGCCTCAGATACGCAGTATTTT
D gene: .; J gene: TRBJ2-3; clone size: .; V gene: TRBV7-9; CDR3 protein: CASSHHREGTDTQYF; CDR3 DNA: TGTGCCAGCAGCCACCACAGGGAGGGGACAGATACGCAGTATTTT
D gene: TRBD1; J gene: TRBJ1-1; clone size: once; V gene: TRBV7-2; CDR3 protein: CASSLGQGRDAFF; CDR3 DNA: TGTGCCAGCAGCTTAGGACAGGGGCGAGACGCTTTCTTT
D gene: TRBD2; J gene: TRBJ2-5; clone size: .; V gene: TRBV12-5; CDR3 protein: CASGLIAGGVGETQYF; CDR3 DNA: TGTGCTAGTGGTCTAATAGCGGGGGGAGTGGGAGAGACCCAGTACTTC
D gene: .; J gene: TRBJ2-5; clone size: .; V gene: TRBV7-2; CDR3 protein: CASSAGQPFQETQYF; CDR3 DNA: TGTGCCAGCAGCGCGGGACAGCCTTTCCAAGAGACCCAGTACTTC
D gene: TRBD1; J gene: TRBJ2-5; clone size: .; V gene: TRBV5-4; CDR3 protein: CASSLDGTATGETQYF; CDR3 DNA: TGTGCCAGCAGCTTGGATGGGACAGCGACGGGAGAGACCCAGTACTTC
D gene: .; J gene: TRBJ2-5; clone size: .; V gene: TRBV4-2; CDR3 protein: CASSSQGWQETQYF; CDR3 DNA: TGTGCCAGCAGCTCTCAGGGGTGGCAAGAGACCCAGTACTTC
D gene: TRBD1; J gene: TRBJ1-5; clone size: .; V gene: TRBV6-6; CDR3 protein: CASSGGQGARQPQHF; CDR3 DNA: TGTGCCAGCAGTGGGGGACAGGGGGCGCGGCAGCCCCAGCATTTT
D gene: .; J gene: TRBJ2-7; clone size: .; V gene: TRBV5-6; CDR3 protein: CASSPISSSYEQYF; CDR3 DNA: TGTGCCAGCAGCCCGATTAGCTCCTCCTACGAGCAGTACTTC
D gene: TRBD1; J gene: TRBJ2-1; clone size: few; V gene: TRBV5-5; CDR3 protein: CASSLTGGMYNEQFF; CDR3 DNA: TGTGCCAGCAGCCTTACAGGGGGCATGTACAATGAGCAGTTCTTC
D gene: .; J gene: TRBJ2-5; clone size: .; V gene: TRBV2; CDR3 protein: CASSVAGDVTQYF; CDR3 DNA: TGTGCCAGCAGTGTAGCAGGGGATGTGACCCAGTACTTC
D gene: .; J gene: TRBJ1-6; clone size: .; V gene: TRBV11-2; CDR3 protein: CASRRTGLNSPLHF; CDR3 DNA: TGTGCCAGCAGGAGAACGGGGTTAAATTCACCCCTCCACTTT
D gene: .; J gene: TRBJ1-6; clone size: few; V gene: TRBV18; CDR3 protein: CASSPKGGEGSPLHF; CDR3 DNA: TGTGCCAGCTCACCAAAGGGCGGTGAGGGATCACCCCTCCACTTT
D gene: .; J gene: TRBJ2-5; clone size: .; V gene: TRBV2; CDR3 protein: CASSLGRGGETQYF; CDR3 DNA: TGTGCCAGCAGTCTGGGACGGGGAGGAGAGACCCAGTACTTC
D gene: TRBD1; J gene: TRBJ1-1; clone size: .; V gene: TRBV4-3; CDR3 protein: CASSRSGQGNTEAFF; CDR3 DNA: TGCGCCAGCAGCCGCTCGGGACAGGGGAACACTGAAGCTTTCTTT
D gene: .; J gene: TRBJ2-7; clone size: .; V gene: TRBV6-1; CDR3 protein: CASSPLAGASYEQYF; CDR3 DNA: TGTGCCAGCAGTCCCCTGGCGGGGGCCTCCTACGAGCAGTACTTC
D gene: TRBD2; J gene: TRBJ2-5; clone size: .; V gene: TRBV29-1; CDR3 protein: CSVVSSGQETQYF; CDR3 DNA: TGCAGCGTAGTGTCTAGCGGGCAAGAGACCCAGTACTTC
D gene: .; J gene: TRBJ1-2; clone size: .; V gene: TRBV6-5; CDR3 protein: CASSYSSGGINYGYTF; CDR3 DNA: TGTGCCAGCAGTTACTCATCGGGGGGGATCAACTATGGCTACACCTTC
D gene: TRBD1; J gene: TRBJ1-2; clone size: once; V gene: TRBV5-8; CDR3 protein: CASSLGQGGNGYTF; CDR3 DNA: TGTGCCAGCAGCTTGGGACAGGGCGGAAATGGCTACACCTTC
D gene: .; J gene: TRBJ1-6; clone size: .; V gene: TRBV6-5; CDR3 protein: CASSYSWASYNSPLHF; CDR3 DNA: TGTGCCAGCAGTTACTCGTGGGCCTCCTATAATTCACCCCTCCACTTT
D gene: TRBD1; J gene: TRBJ1-2; clone size: .; V gene: TRBV4-1; CDR3 protein: CASSQTDRASGYTF; CDR3 DNA: TGCGCCAGCAGCCAAACCGACAGGGCAAGTGGCTACACCTTC
D gene: .; J gene: TRBJ2-7; clone size: .; V gene: TRBV6-5; CDR3 protein: CASRDQGINEQYF; CDR3 DNA: TGTGCCAGCAGGGACCAGGGCATCAACGAGCAGTACTTC
D gene: .; J gene: TRBJ1-6; clone size: .; V gene: TRBV7-2; CDR3 protein: CASSLRSESNSPLHF; CDR3 DNA: TGTGCCAGCAGCCTTCGATCGGAGAGCAATTCACCCCTCCACTTT
D gene: TRBD1; J gene: TRBJ1-1; clone size: few; V gene: TRBV4-3; CDR3 protein: CASSQADRGRNTEAFF; CDR3 DNA: TGCGCCAGCAGCCAAGCCGACAGGGGGCGGAACACTGAAGCTTTCTTT
D gene: TRBD1; J gene: TRBJ2-1; clone size: .; V gene: TRBV19; CDR3 protein: CASSPRTGKTYNEQFF; CDR3 DNA: TGTGCCAGTAGTCCCCGGACAGGGAAGACCTACAATGAGCAGTTCTTC
D gene: .; J gene: TRBJ2-7; clone size: few; V gene: TRBV7-7; CDR3 protein: CASSSEGSYEQYF; CDR3 DNA: TGTGCTAGCAGCTCGGAGGGTTCCTACGAGCAGTACTTC
D gene: .; J gene: TRBJ1-6; clone size: few; V gene: TRBV10-3; CDR3 protein: CAIRPAGDGNSPLHF; CDR3 DNA: TGTGCCATCAGACCGGCAGGGGATGGAAATTCACCCCTCCACTTT
D gene: .; J gene: TRBJ1-1; clone size: .; V gene: TRBV6-5; CDR3 protein: CASSYSRTAFYTEAFF; CDR3 DNA: TGTGCCAGCAGTTACTCTAGGACAGCCTTTTACACTGAAGCTTTCTTT
D gene: TRBD1; J gene: TRBJ2-6; clone size: .; V gene: TRBV10-3; CDR3 protein: CAISETGQGDSGANVLTF; CDR3 DNA: TGTGCCATCAGTGAAACGGGACAGGGGGACTCTGGGGCCAACGTCCTGACTTTC
D gene: .; J gene: TRBJ1-2; clone size: .; V gene: TRBV6-5; CDR3 protein: CASTFLGAQGGYTF; CDR3 DNA: TGTGCCAGCACCTTTTTGGGGGCTCAAGGTGGCTACACCTTC
D gene: .; J gene: TRBJ1-1; clone size: .; V gene: TRBV2; CDR3 protein: CASQGLNTEAFF; CDR3 DNA: TGTGCCAGTCAGGGCTTGAACACTGAAGCTTTCTTT
D gene: .; J gene: TRBJ2-1; clone size: .; V gene: TRBV18; CDR3 protein: CASSPSRSSYNEQFF; CDR3 DNA: TGTGCCAGCTCACCTAGCCGGAGCTCCTACAATGAGCAGTTCTTC
D gene: TRBD1; J gene: TRBJ1-5; clone size: .; V gene: TRBV25-1; CDR3 protein: CASSETGTGGEQPQHF; CDR3 DNA: TGTGCCAGCAGTGAAACGGGCACAGGGGGCGAACAGCCCCAGCATTTT
D gene: TRBD2; J gene: TRBJ2-1; clone size: .; V gene: TRBV19; CDR3 protein: CASSMIPPGLAGHNEQFF; CDR3 DNA: TGTGCCAGTAGTATGATCCCCCCGGGACTAGCGGGGCACAATGAGCAGTTCTTC
D gene: .; J gene: TRBJ1-2; clone size: .; V gene: TRBV7-2; CDR3 protein: CASSFGTLNGYTF; CDR3 DNA: TGTGCCAGCAGCTTCGGGACTTTAAATGGCTACACCTTC
D gene: .; J gene: TRBJ1-4; clone size: .; V gene: TRBV5-1; CDR3 protein: CASSLGAGNDEKLFF; CDR3 DNA: TGCGCCAGCAGCTTGGGTGCAGGGAACGATGAAAAACTGTTTTTT
D gene: TRBD2; J gene: TRBJ2-5; clone size: .; V gene: TRBV15; CDR3 protein: CATSRGLERGQETQYF; CDR3 DNA: TGTGCCACCAGCAGAGGGCTGGAGCGGGGCCAAGAGACCCAGTACTTC
D gene: .; J gene: TRBJ1-2; clone size: few; V gene: TRBV6-4; CDR3 protein: CASSDSYGQGYTF; CDR3 DNA: TGTGCCAGCAGTGACTCATACGGACAGGGCTACACCTTC
D gene: .; J gene: TRBJ2-2; clone size: .; V gene: TRBV27; CDR3 protein: CASSHDSGELFF; CDR3 DNA: TGTGCCAGCAGTCACGACAGCGGGGAGCTGTTTTTT
D gene: .; J gene: TRBJ2-1; clone size: .; V gene: TRBV28; CDR3 protein: CASRGGPRYEQFF; CDR3 DNA: TGTGCCAGCAGGGGCGGGCCGCGCTATGAGCAGTTCTTC
D gene: .; J gene: TRBJ1-1; clone size: .; V gene: TRBV5-5; CDR3 protein: CASSFEVNTEAFF; CDR3 DNA: TGTGCCAGCAGTTTTGAGGTTAACACTGAAGCTTTCTTT